This is a list of T cell receptor beta chains from one sample in a study of blood T cells in healthy people across ages. Each CDR3 protein gets one entry after TCRdb re-called the 5' RACE reads with MiXCR. The data show approximately 1,700,000 distinct CDR3 sequences, roughly two fifths seen once. The sequenced material came from blood. Receptors originate from a human donor in good health. CDR3s include the opening cysteine and the closing phenylalanine or tryptophan. A D gene is named only where the DNA matches it firmly. Some rows mark clone size as missing; the rest say once, few, many or name a class of expanded clone.

clone_size: few
v_call: TRBV24-1
d_call: .
j_call: TRBJ2-1
cdr3_aa: CATSDLTPNEQFF
cdr3_nt: TGTGCCACCAGTGATTTAACACCCAATGAGCAGTTCTTC

clone_size: .
v_call: TRBV12-3/TRBV12-4
d_call: .
j_call: TRBJ2-3
cdr3_aa: CASSSLPLNSGDTQYF
cdr3_nt: TGTGCCAGCAGTTCCTTGCCCCTAAATTCGGGGGATACGCAGTATTTT

clone_size: .
v_call: TRBV5-5
d_call: .
j_call: TRBJ1-1
cdr3_aa: CASSNWDGRTEAFF
cdr3_nt: TGTGCCAGCAGCAATTGGGACGGGAGGACTGAAGCTTTCTTT

clone_size: .
v_call: TRBV2
d_call: .
j_call: TRBJ1-2
cdr3_aa: CAGTEIGTQYGYTF
cdr3_nt: TGTGCCGGCACCGAGATCGGGACCCAATATGGCTACACCTTC

clone_size: .
v_call: TRBV28
d_call: TRBD1
j_call: TRBJ2-7
cdr3_aa: CASLRDRGVNEQYF
cdr3_nt: TGTGCCAGTCTCCGGGACAGGGGTGTAAACGAGCAGTACTTC

clone_size: .
v_call: TRBV27
d_call: .
j_call: TRBJ1-2
cdr3_aa: CASSQGTASNYDYTF
cdr3_nt: TGTGCCAGCAGTCAAGGGACCGCTTCTAACTATGACTACACCTTC

clone_size: .
v_call: TRBV7-6
d_call: .
j_call: TRBJ2-1
cdr3_aa: CASSPRAGDEQFF
cdr3_nt: TGTGCCAGCAGCCCCCGGGCCGGGGATGAGCAGTTCTTC

clone_size: .
v_call: TRBV4-2
d_call: .
j_call: TRBJ1-1
cdr3_aa: CASNRMLGEGAFF
cdr3_nt: TGTGCCAGCAACAGGATGTTGGGGGAGGGAGCTTTCTTT

clone_size: few
v_call: TRBV20-1
d_call: TRBD2
j_call: TRBJ2-1
cdr3_aa: CSASLWGGEQFF
cdr3_nt: TGCAGTGCCTCCCTCTGGGGGGGTGAGCAGTTCTTC

clone_size: .
v_call: TRBV7-8
d_call: .
j_call: TRBJ1-2
cdr3_aa: CASSLAWSNGYTF
cdr3_nt: TGTGCCAGCAGCTTAGCGTGGAGCAATGGCTACACCTTC

clone_size: .
v_call: TRBV10-3
d_call: .
j_call: TRBJ2-1
cdr3_aa: CAIQSSYNEQFF
cdr3_nt: TGTGCCATTCAGAGCTCCTACAATGAGCAGTTCTTC

clone_size: .
v_call: TRBV7-2
d_call: TRBD2
j_call: TRBJ2-2
cdr3_aa: CASSTGTTYTGERFF
cdr3_nt: TGTGCCAGCAGCACCGGGACTACCTACACCGGGGAGCGGTTTTTT

clone_size: .
v_call: TRBV28
d_call: .
j_call: TRBJ1-1
cdr3_aa: CASSSFEGFEDEAFF
cdr3_nt: TGTGCCAGCAGTTCATTCGAGGGGTTCGAGGATGAAGCTTTCTTT

clone_size: many
v_call: TRBV6-5
d_call: .
j_call: TRBJ2-3
cdr3_aa: CASSTHNTDTQYF
cdr3_nt: TGTGCCAGCAGTACCCATAACACAGATACGCAGTATTTT

clone_size: .
v_call: TRBV7-2
d_call: .
j_call: TRBJ2-7
cdr3_aa: CASSRGRATYEQYF
cdr3_nt: TGTGCCAGCAGCCGCGGACGGGCCACCTACGAGCAGTACTTC

clone_size: few
v_call: TRBV7-9
d_call: .
j_call: TRBJ1-4
cdr3_aa: CASSLASENEKLFF
cdr3_nt: TGTGCCAGCAGCTTAGCGTCCGAGAATGAAAAACTGTTTTTT

clone_size: few
v_call: TRBV28
d_call: TRBD1
j_call: TRBJ2-6
cdr3_aa: CASETETGLISGANVLTF
cdr3_nt: TGTGCCAGCGAGACCGAGACAGGGCTAATCTCTGGGGCCAACGTCCTGACTTTC

clone_size: .
v_call: TRBV7-2
d_call: .
j_call: TRBJ1-3
cdr3_aa: CASSLSVDSGGRNTIYF
cdr3_nt: TGTGCCAGCAGCTTATCTGTGGACTCGGGGGGGAGAAACACCATATATTTT

clone_size: few
v_call: TRBV15
d_call: .
j_call: TRBJ2-1
cdr3_aa: CATSSHRQGMDEQFF
cdr3_nt: TGTGCCACCAGCAGTCACCGTCAGGGGATGGATGAGCAGTTCTTC

clone_size: .
v_call: TRBV4-3
d_call: .
j_call: TRBJ2-1
cdr3_aa: CASSQSGGTERYNEQFF
cdr3_nt: TGCGCCAGCAGCCAGAGTGGCGGGACGGAAAGGTACAATGAGCAGTTCTTC

clone_size: .
v_call: TRBV7-3
d_call: TRBD1
j_call: TRBJ1-1
cdr3_aa: CASSRSGTGGTEAFF
cdr3_nt: TGTGCCAGCAGCCGCTCCGGGACAGGGGGCACTGAAGCTTTCTTT

clone_size: .
v_call: TRBV27
d_call: .
j_call: TRBJ1-4
cdr3_aa: CASTSYREFGEKLFF
cdr3_nt: TGTGCCAGCACTTCTTACCGGGAGTTTGGGGAAAAACTGTTTTTT

clone_size: few
v_call: TRBV7-9
d_call: TRBD1
j_call: TRBJ2-3
cdr3_aa: CASSFKRGQVTDTQYF
cdr3_nt: TGTGCCAGCAGCTTTAAGAGGGGACAGGTCACAGATACGCAGTATTTT

clone_size: few
v_call: TRBV5-1
d_call: TRBD1
j_call: TRBJ2-2
cdr3_aa: CASSPRRTGNTGELFF
cdr3_nt: TGCGCCAGCAGCCCGAGGCGGACAGGGAACACCGGGGAGCTGTTTTTT

clone_size: many
v_call: TRBV29-1
d_call: .
j_call: TRBJ2-3
cdr3_aa: CSARRGTYPEADTQYF
cdr3_nt: TGCAGCGCACGACGAGGGACTTACCCCGAGGCAGATACGCAGTATTTT

clone_size: .
v_call: TRBV13
d_call: TRBD2
j_call: TRBJ2-7
cdr3_aa: CASSRWTSGDYEQYF
cdr3_nt: TGTGCCAGCAGCCGTTGGACTAGCGGGGACTACGAGCAGTACTTC

clone_size: few
v_call: TRBV12-5
d_call: .
j_call: TRBJ2-1
cdr3_aa: CASGRGTTNEQFF
cdr3_nt: TGTGCTAGTGGTAGGGGGACCACCAATGAGCAGTTCTTC

clone_size: .
v_call: TRBV12-3/TRBV12-4
d_call: .
j_call: TRBJ2-1
cdr3_aa: CASSLDGEGVYNEQFF
cdr3_nt: TGTGCCAGCAGTTTAGATGGAGAGGGGGTCTACAATGAGCAGTTCTTC

clone_size: .
v_call: TRBV9
d_call: TRBD2
j_call: TRBJ2-3
cdr3_aa: CASSSPAGLTITDTQYF
cdr3_nt: TGTGCCAGCAGCTCCCCCGCGGGACTAACCATCACAGATACGCAGTATTTT

clone_size: few
v_call: TRBV28
d_call: TRBD1
j_call: TRBJ1-5
cdr3_aa: CASSPLGQGSDQPQHF
cdr3_nt: TGTGCCAGCAGTCCATTGGGACAGGGTAGCGATCAGCCCCAGCATTTT

clone_size: few
v_call: TRBV5-6
d_call: TRBD1
j_call: TRBJ2-5
cdr3_aa: CASSYRGLETQYF
cdr3_nt: TGTGCCAGCAGCTACAGGGGGCTGGAGACCCAGTACTTC

clone_size: few
v_call: TRBV20-1
d_call: .
j_call: TRBJ2-7
cdr3_aa: CSIEGRFGVYEQYF
cdr3_nt: TGCAGTATAGAAGGTCGGTTTGGGGTCTACGAGCAGTACTTC

clone_size: .
v_call: TRBV7-2
d_call: TRBD2
j_call: TRBJ2-3
cdr3_aa: CASTTSGGATDAQYF
cdr3_nt: TGTGCCAGCACCACTAGCGGGGGGGCGACAGATGCGCAGTATTTT

clone_size: .
v_call: TRBV7-2
d_call: .
j_call: TRBJ1-6
cdr3_aa: CASSPKANTGNSPLHF
cdr3_nt: TGTGCCAGCAGCCCGAAAGCCAATACAGGGAATTCACCCCTCCACTTT

clone_size: once
v_call: TRBV6-2/TRBV6-3
d_call: TRBD1
j_call: TRBJ1-5
cdr3_aa: CASTDRVTQPQHF
cdr3_nt: TGTGCCAGCACAGACAGGGTTACTCAGCCCCAGCATTTT

clone_size: .
v_call: TRBV7-9
d_call: .
j_call: TRBJ2-2
cdr3_aa: CASSLFAGDLKNTGELFF
cdr3_nt: TGTGCCAGCAGCTTATTTGCTGGGGACCTAAAGAACACCGGGGAGCTGTTTTTT

clone_size: .
v_call: TRBV20-1
d_call: .
j_call: TRBJ2-3
cdr3_aa: CSARGPVGTDTQYF
cdr3_nt: TGCAGTGCTAGGGGGCCCGTTGGGACAGATACGCAGTATTTT

clone_size: .
v_call: TRBV18
d_call: .
j_call: TRBJ2-3
cdr3_aa: CASSPTRGSEDTQYF
cdr3_nt: TGTGCCAGCTCTCCCACGAGGGGGTCGGAAGATACGCAGTATTTT

clone_size: .
v_call: TRBV20-1
d_call: .
j_call: TRBJ2-7
cdr3_aa: CSARSPGRNPYEQYF
cdr3_nt: TGCAGTGCTAGATCCCCCGGGCGCAATCCCTACGAGCAGTACTTC

clone_size: many
v_call: TRBV2
d_call: TRBD2
j_call: TRBJ2-3
cdr3_aa: CASSEKTSGAALGTQYF
cdr3_nt: TGTGCCAGCAGTGAAAAGACTAGCGGGGCTGCACTGGGTACGCAGTATTTT

clone_size: .
v_call: TRBV13
d_call: .
j_call: TRBJ1-5
cdr3_aa: CAGSRKNRVNQPQHF
cdr3_nt: TGTGCCGGCAGCAGAAAAAACAGGGTCAATCAGCCCCAGCATTTT

clone_size: few
v_call: TRBV29-1
d_call: .
j_call: TRBJ2-7
cdr3_aa: CSVEDRVSSYEQYF
cdr3_nt: TGCAGCGTTGAAGATCGGGTCAGTTCCTACGAGCAGTACTTC

clone_size: .
v_call: TRBV5-6
d_call: TRBD1
j_call: TRBJ2-7
cdr3_aa: CASSLVVRQGDEQYF
cdr3_nt: TGTGCCAGCAGCTTGGTTGTCCGCCAGGGGGACGAGCAGTACTTC

clone_size: many
v_call: TRBV2
d_call: TRBD1
j_call: TRBJ2-7
cdr3_aa: CASSGTLGQGAAYEQYF
cdr3_nt: TGTGCCAGCAGTGGAACCCTCGGACAGGGGGCTGCTTACGAGCAGTACTTC

clone_size: few
v_call: TRBV9
d_call: .
j_call: TRBJ2-3
cdr3_aa: CASSATGTTTDTQYF
cdr3_nt: TGTGCCAGCAGCGCCACAGGGACGACAACAGATACGCAGTATTTT

clone_size: once
v_call: TRBV5-1
d_call: .
j_call: TRBJ2-5
cdr3_aa: CTSSPLEQYF
cdr3_nt: TGCACCAGCAGCCCCCTAGAGCAGTACTTC

clone_size: .
v_call: TRBV5-1
d_call: TRBD1
j_call: TRBJ2-1
cdr3_aa: CASSLMRGRLDEQFF
cdr3_nt: TGCGCCAGCAGCTTGATGAGGGGGCGCCTCGATGAGCAGTTCTTC

clone_size: .
v_call: TRBV7-9
d_call: .
j_call: TRBJ1-2
cdr3_aa: CASSPASWGDYGYTF
cdr3_nt: TGTGCCAGCAGCCCAGCCTCCTGGGGTGACTATGGCTACACCTTC

clone_size: .
v_call: TRBV10-3
d_call: .
j_call: TRBJ2-7
cdr3_aa: CAIMEGQLDEQYF
cdr3_nt: TGTGCCATCATGGAGGGACAGCTCGACGAGCAGTACTTC

clone_size: .
v_call: TRBV20-1
d_call: .
j_call: TRBJ1-5
cdr3_aa: CSARGRPHQPQHF
cdr3_nt: TGCAGTGCCAGGGGAAGGCCCCATCAGCCCCAGCATTTT

clone_size: many
v_call: TRBV29-1
d_call: .
j_call: TRBJ2-5
cdr3_aa: CSETEGAGETQYF
cdr3_nt: TGCAGCGAGACAGAAGGCGCGGGGGAGACCCAGTACTTC

clone_size: .
v_call: TRBV10-3
d_call: .
j_call: TRBJ2-5
cdr3_aa: CAIRGHSGSDEETQYF
cdr3_nt: TGTGCCATCAGGGGTCATTCCGGCTCGGACGAAGAGACCCAGTACTTC

clone_size: .
v_call: TRBV6-6
d_call: TRBD1
j_call: TRBJ2-7
cdr3_aa: CASSSTGVEVEQYF
cdr3_nt: TGTGCCAGCAGCTCAACAGGGGTCGAGGTCGAGCAGTACTTC

clone_size: .
v_call: TRBV4-1
d_call: .
j_call: TRBJ2-3
cdr3_aa: CASSQERDFGGDTQYF
cdr3_nt: TGCGCCAGCAGCCAAGAACGGGACTTCGGGGGAGATACGCAGTATTTT

clone_size: few
v_call: TRBV28
d_call: .
j_call: TRBJ1-5
cdr3_aa: CASRRVNQPQHF
cdr3_nt: TGTGCCAGCAGGCGGGTTAATCAGCCCCAGCATTTT

clone_size: .
v_call: TRBV9
d_call: TRBD2
j_call: TRBJ2-2
cdr3_aa: CASSVEGLAGGPVTGELFF
cdr3_nt: TGTGCCAGCAGCGTAGAAGGTCTAGCGGGAGGGCCGGTCACCGGGGAGCTGTTTTTT

clone_size: .
v_call: TRBV6-1
d_call: .
j_call: TRBJ1-1
cdr3_aa: CASSVRGADTEAFF
cdr3_nt: TGTGCCAGCAGTGTTCGGGGGGCAGATACTGAAGCTTTCTTT

clone_size: .
v_call: TRBV20-1
d_call: TRBD1
j_call: TRBJ2-1
cdr3_aa: CSALDRIGQFF
cdr3_nt: TGCAGTGCTTTGGACAGGATCGGGCAGTTCTTC

clone_size: few
v_call: TRBV6-6
d_call: .
j_call: TRBJ1-2
cdr3_aa: CASTDEDKQGYTF
cdr3_nt: TGTGCCAGCACCGACGAGGACAAACAGGGCTACACCTTC

clone_size: .
v_call: TRBV7-9
d_call: TRBD2
j_call: TRBJ2-1
cdr3_aa: CASSQLATSGGPSSYNEQFF
cdr3_nt: TGTGCCAGCAGCCAACTCGCGACTAGCGGGGGACCCAGCTCCTACAATGAGCAGTTCTTC